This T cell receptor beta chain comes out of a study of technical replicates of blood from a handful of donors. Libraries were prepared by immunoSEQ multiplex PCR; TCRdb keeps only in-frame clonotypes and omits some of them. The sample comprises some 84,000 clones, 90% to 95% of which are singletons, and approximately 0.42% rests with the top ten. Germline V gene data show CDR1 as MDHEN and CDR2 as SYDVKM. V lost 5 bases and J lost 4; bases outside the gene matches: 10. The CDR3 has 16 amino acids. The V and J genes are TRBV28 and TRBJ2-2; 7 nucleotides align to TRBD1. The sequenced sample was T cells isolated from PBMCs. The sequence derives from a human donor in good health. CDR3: CASSRITGVITGELFF. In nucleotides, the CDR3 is TGTGCCAGCAGTAGAATCACAGGGGTGATCACCGGGGAGCTGTTTTTT.